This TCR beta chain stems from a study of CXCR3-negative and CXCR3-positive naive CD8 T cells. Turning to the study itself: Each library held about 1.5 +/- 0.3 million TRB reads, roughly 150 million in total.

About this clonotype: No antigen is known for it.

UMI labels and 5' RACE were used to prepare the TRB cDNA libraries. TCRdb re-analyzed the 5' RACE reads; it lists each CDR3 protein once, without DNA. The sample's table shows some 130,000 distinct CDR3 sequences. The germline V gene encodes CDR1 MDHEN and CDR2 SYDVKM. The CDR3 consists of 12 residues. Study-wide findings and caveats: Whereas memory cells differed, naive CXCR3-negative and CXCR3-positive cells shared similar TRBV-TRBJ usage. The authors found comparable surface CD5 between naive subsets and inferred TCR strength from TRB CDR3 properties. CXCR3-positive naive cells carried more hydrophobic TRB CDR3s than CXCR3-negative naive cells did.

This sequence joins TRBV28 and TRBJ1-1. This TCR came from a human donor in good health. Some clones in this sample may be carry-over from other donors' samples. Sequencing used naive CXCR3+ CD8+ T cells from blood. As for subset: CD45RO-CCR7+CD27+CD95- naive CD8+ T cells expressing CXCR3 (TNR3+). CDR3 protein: CASSFVRTEAFF.